This T cell receptor (beta chain) was sequenced for a study of T-cell memory formation after mild COVID-19. TCRdb redid the calling of the 5' RACE reads with MiXCR, one entry per CDR3 protein. The sample records more than 300,000 distinct CDR3 sequences, about 13% being singletons. Broader study findings: Cross-reactive memory appears to have joined, as suggested by some responding clones showing up in pre-infection memory. From day 15 to 85, contracting clones were balanced between CD4 and CD8, whereas later expanders leaned toward CD4+.

Germline V gives CDR1 SGHRS, CDR2 YFSETQ. The CDR3 extends over 14 amino acids. The J segment lost 5 bases and the V segment lost 0 bases, leaving 1 base of the junction unmatched. This clonotype occurred many times. Its specificity is unknown. Specimen: PBMCs or a T cell subset sorted from them (not recorded which). This receptor was taken from a young man who had mild COVID-19 (a few samples of this study predate the infection). Cell type and time point are not known. The chain joins TRBV5-1 to TRBJ2-5; 10 bases match TRBD1. This CDR3 reads CASSLAGQGETQYF. DNA for the CDR3: TGCGCCAGCAGCTTGGCGGGACAGGGGGAGACCCAGTACTTC. Filled out from reference TRBV5-1 and TRBJ2-5, the complete variable domain reads KAGVTQTPRYLIKTRGQQVTLSCSPISGHRSVSWYQQTPGQGLQFLFEYFSETQRNKGNFPGRFSGRQFSNSRSEMNVSTLELGDSALYLCASSLAGQGETQYFGPGTRLLVL.